The clone carrying this T cell receptor beta chain was counted once. The target antigen is unknown. This sample is drawn from a study of cytomegalovirus exposure and HLA in healthy donors. Broader study findings: Later work found that TCR association rates differed between HLA loci; DRB1 had the most and HLA-C the fewest. Previous analysis showed most TCR beta V segments were productive about 87% or about 30% of the time.

In the PCR, 60 Vbeta and 13 Jbeta primers were used. Data came from immunoSEQ multiplex PCR; TCRdb stores just in-frame clones and leaves some out. The sample has more than 75,000 clones, 75% to 90% seen once. The clonotype was recovered from a man between 18 and 35 years old in good health and CMV-seronegative. The material sequenced was PBMCs.

CDR3 in amino acids: CASSFGGVGTYEQYF. DNA for the CDR3: TGTGCCAGCAGTTTTGGGGGCGTCGGAACCTACGAGCAGTACTTC. The V gene is TRBV28, the J gene TRBJ2-7, with a tentative D call TRBD1 (6 bases). Germline V lookup: CDR1 MDHEN, CDR2 SYDVKM. The CDR3 has 15 residues. Trimming pared 3 bases from V and 2 bases from J, leaving 14 bases between.